This T cell receptor beta chain was recorded in a study of vaccination effects on CD4 cells after COVID-19. Study at large: Participants got two doses of BNT162b2 or mRNA-1273 vaccine. Study results and limitations: Pronounced clonal contraction occurred in clones induced by infection and by vaccine late after vaccination.

CD4+ T cells specific for antigen were expanded with viral peptide pools by the ViraFEST assay before sequencing. Following 10 days of culture, CD4+ T cells were isolated. Nucleocapsid antibodies were negative in the vaccine recipients, who had never had SARS-CoV-2 infection. Method: immunoSEQ multiplex PCR; TCRdb's copy keeps in-frame clones and lacks some. In the table there are tens of thousands of clones, around 79% of which are singletons. The germline V gene encodes CDR1 MNHEY and CDR2 SVGAGI. V gave up 7 bases and J gave up 3 bases, with 16 bases separating them. The CDR3 has 15 residues. In regard to this clone: Its antigen is as yet unknown.

The chain recombines TRBV6-5 with TRBJ1-3; no firm D call. This specimen was CD4+ T cells from PBMCs cultured with HCoV-NL63 spike peptides, taken before COVID-19 vaccination. The sequence came from a human donor who received a COVID-19 vaccine. The CDR3 here is CASIDPRGGGNTIYF. DNA of the CDR3: TGTGCCAGCATCGACCCACGTGGCGGTGGAAACACCATATATTTT.